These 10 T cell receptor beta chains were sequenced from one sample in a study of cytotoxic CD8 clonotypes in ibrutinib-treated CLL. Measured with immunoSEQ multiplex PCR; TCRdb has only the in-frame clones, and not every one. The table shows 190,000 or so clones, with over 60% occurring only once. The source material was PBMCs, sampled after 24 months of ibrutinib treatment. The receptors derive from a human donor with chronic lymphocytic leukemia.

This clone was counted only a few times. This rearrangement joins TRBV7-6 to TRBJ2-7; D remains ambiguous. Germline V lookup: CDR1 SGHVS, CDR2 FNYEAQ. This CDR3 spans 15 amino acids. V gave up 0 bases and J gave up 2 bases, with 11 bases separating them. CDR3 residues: CASSLAPAGTYEQYF. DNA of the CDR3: TGTGCCAGCAGCTTAGCGCCGGCCGGCACCTACGAGCAGTACTTC. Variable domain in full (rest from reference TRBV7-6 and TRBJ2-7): GAGVSQSPRYKVTKRGQDVALRCDPISGHVSLYWYRQALGQGPEFLTYFNYEAQQDKSGLPNDRFSAERPEGSISTLTIQRTEQRDSAMYRCASSLAPAGTYEQYFGPGTRLTVT.

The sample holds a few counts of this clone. CDR3 DNA sequence: TGTGCCAGCAGCCTTCAGGGGGGCACTGAAGCTTTCTTT. Its protein product is CASSLQGGTEAFF. The chain is built from TRBV7-9 and TRBJ1-1; 7 positions agree with TRBD1. Germline V CDR1 and CDR2: SEHNR, FQNEAQ (reference sequence). Trimming removed 5 bases from V and 4 bases from J; junction bases left unmatched: 4. CDR3 size: 13 residues.

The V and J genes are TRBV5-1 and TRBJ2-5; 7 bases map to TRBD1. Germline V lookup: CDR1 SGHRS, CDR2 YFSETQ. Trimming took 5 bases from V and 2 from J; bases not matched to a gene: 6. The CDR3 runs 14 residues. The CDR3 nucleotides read TGCGCCAGCAGGAACACAGGGGATCAAGAGACCCAGTACTTC. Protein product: CASRNTGDQETQYF.

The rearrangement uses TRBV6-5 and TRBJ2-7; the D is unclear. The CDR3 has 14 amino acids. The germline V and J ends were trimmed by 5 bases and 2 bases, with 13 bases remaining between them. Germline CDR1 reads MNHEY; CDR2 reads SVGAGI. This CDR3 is CASSRVPGPYEQYF. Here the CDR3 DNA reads TGTGCCAGCAGTAGAGTACCGGGCCCCTACGAGCAGTACTTC.

This CDR3 reads CASRAHDGSSYNEQFF. The CDR3 DNA reads as TGTGCCAGCAGGGCCCACGACGGGAGCTCCTACAATGAGCAGTTCTTC. The chain carries TRBV27 and TRBJ2-1, with D perhaps matching TRBD2 (6 bases). Germline V gene sequence: CDR1 MNHEY, CDR2 SMNVEV (reference sequence). Trimming took off 6 bases at V and 0 bases at J, with 15 bases between the two ends. The length of the CDR3 is 16 residues.

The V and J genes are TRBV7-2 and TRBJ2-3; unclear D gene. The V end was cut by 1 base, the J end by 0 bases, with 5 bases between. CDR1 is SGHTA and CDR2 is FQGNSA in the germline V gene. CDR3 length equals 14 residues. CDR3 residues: CASSLDSSTDTQYF. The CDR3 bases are TGTGCCAGCAGCTTAGATTCTAGCACAGATACGCAGTATTTT.

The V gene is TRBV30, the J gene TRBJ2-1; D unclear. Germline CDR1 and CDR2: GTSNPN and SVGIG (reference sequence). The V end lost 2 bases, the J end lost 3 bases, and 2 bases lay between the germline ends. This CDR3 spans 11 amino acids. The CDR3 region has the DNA TGTGCCTGGAGTAACTACAATGAGCAGTTCTTC. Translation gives CAWSNYNEQFF.

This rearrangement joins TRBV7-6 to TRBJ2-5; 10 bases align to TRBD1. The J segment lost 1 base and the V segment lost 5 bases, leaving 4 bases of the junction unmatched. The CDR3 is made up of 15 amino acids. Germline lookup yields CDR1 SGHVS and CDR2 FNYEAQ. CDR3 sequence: CASSPRTGGQETQYF. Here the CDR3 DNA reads TGTGCCAGCAGCCCTCGGACAGGGGGCCAAGAGACCCAGTACTTC.

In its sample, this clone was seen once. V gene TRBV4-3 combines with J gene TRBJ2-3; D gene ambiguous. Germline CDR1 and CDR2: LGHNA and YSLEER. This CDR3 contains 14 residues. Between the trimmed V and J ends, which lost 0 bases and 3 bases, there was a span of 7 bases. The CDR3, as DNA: TGCGCCAGCAGCCAAGATACGGAAACAGATACGCAGTATTTT. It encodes CASSQDTETDTQYF.

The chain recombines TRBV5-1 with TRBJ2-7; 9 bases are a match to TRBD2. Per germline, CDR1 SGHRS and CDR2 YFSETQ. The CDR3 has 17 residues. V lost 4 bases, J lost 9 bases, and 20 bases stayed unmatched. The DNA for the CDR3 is TGCGCCAGCAGCCACGGACTAGCGCCTCCACCGTCGAACGTGCAGTACTTC. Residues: CASSHGLAPPPSNVQYF.